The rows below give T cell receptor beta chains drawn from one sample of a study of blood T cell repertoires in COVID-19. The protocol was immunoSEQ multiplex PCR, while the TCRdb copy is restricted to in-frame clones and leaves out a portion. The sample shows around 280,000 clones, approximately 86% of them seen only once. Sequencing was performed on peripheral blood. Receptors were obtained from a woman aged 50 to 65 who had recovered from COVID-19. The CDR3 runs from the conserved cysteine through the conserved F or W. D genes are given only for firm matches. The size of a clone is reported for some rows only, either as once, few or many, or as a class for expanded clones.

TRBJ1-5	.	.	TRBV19	CASSIRQRNQPQHF	TGTGCCAGTAGTATTAGACAGCGCAATCAGCCCCAGCATTTT
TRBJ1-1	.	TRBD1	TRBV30	CAWTPTGVTEAFF	TGTGCCTGGACCCCGACAGGGGTAACTGAAGCTTTCTTT
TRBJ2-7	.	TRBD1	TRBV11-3	CASSLDGQGRQYF	TGTGCCAGCAGCTTAGATGGACAGGGAAGGCAGTACTTC
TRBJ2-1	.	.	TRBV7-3	CASSFGTSPNNEQFF	TGTGCCAGCAGCTTCGGGACATCGCCTAACAATGAGCAGTTCTTC
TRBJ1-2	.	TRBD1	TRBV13	CASSLGGQPLGYGYTF	TGTGCCAGCAGCCTTGGGGGACAGCCCCTTGGGTATGGCTACACCTTC
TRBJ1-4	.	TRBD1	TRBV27	CASSPGTVNEKLFF	TGTGCCAGCAGTCCTGGGACAGTCAATGAAAAACTGTTTTTT
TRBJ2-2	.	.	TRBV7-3	CASSLSNSAGELFF	TGTGCCAGCAGTCTAAGCAATAGCGCCGGGGAGCTGTTTTTT
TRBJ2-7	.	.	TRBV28	CASSPYNMPGEAYEQYF	TGTGCCAGCAGTCCGTATAATATGCCGGGGGAAGCCTACGAGCAGTACTTC
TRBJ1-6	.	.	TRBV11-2	CASSRDTKRRSYNSPLHF	TGTGCCAGCAGCCGGGACACCAAGAGACGCTCCTATAATTCACCCCTCCACTTT
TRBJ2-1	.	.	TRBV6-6	CASSSPRLDYNEQFF	TGTGCCAGCAGTTCCCCTCGACTAGACTACAATGAGCAGTTCTTC
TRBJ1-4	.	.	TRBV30	CAWSRQYNEKLFF	TGTGCCTGGAGTCGACAGTATAATGAAAAACTGTTTTTT
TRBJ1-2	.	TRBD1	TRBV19	CASSSIQGFGYTF	TGTGCCAGTAGTAGCATACAGGGGTTTGGCTACACCTTC
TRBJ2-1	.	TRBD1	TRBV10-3	CAIRAGSGTGYNEQFF	TGTGCCATCAGGGCGGGAAGCGGGACAGGGTACAATGAGCAGTTCTTC
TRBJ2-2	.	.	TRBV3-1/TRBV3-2	CASTRLGSRGTGELFF	TGTGCCAGCACCAGATTGGGCAGTCGGGGTACCGGGGAGCTGTTTTTT
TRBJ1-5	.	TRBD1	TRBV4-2	CASSQDRGQGISNQPQHF	TGTGCCAGCAGCCAAGATAGGGGACAGGGAATAAGCAATCAGCCCCAGCATTTT
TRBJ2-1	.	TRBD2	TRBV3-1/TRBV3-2	CASSQGEGLAGGPNSYNEQFF	TGTGCCAGCAGCCAAGGGGAGGGACTAGCGGGAGGGCCAAATTCCTACAATGAGCAGTTCTTC
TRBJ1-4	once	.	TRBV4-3	CASSQDIEEKLFF	TGCGCCAGCAGCCAAGATATCGAGGAAAAACTGTTTTTT
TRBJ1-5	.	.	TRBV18	CASSPYSNQPQHF	TGTGCCAGCTCACCCTATAGCAATCAGCCCCAGCATTTT